This T cell receptor beta chain was identified in a study of memory CD4+ T cells and cytomegalovirus serostatus. Whole-study context: Healthy Belgian adult donors included roughly ten CMV-positive and approximately 25 CMV-negative people.

General observations from the study: Each of 60 to 80 CMV-associated TCRbeta sequences occurred in one to five individuals. The CMV-associated TCR signature appears largely within the CD4+ memory repertoire.

The sort gate was single viable CD3+CD4+CD8-CD45RO+ cells for memory CD4+ T cells. Serum IgG to CMV pp150, pp28, p38 and p52 defined serostatus. This CDR3 comprises 13 residues. Germline CDR1 SGHTA, CDR2 FQGNSA. J was trimmed by 6 bases and V by 8 bases; bases with no gene match: 6. This clone was seen once. Its antigen remains unknown. The data were produced by immunoSEQ multiplex PCR, yet TCRdb's version contains in-frame clones alone and is incomplete. Of 25,000 to 30,000 clones in the sample, 60% to 80% were seen once. The gene calls are TRBV7-2 and TRBJ1-5; 8 nucleotides match TRBD1. Material for sequencing was memory CD4+ T cells from blood. The TCR was taken from an adult in good health and CMV-seronegative. CDR3 DNA sequence: TGTGCCAGCTCCAGGGGGCACCTTCAGCCCCAGCATTTT. It codes for CASSRGHLQPQHF.